This TCR beta chain was recovered during a study of blood T cell repertoires in COVID-19. Study-level information: There were acute and convalescent COVID-19 samples, and they came from the United States, Italy and Spain. From T cells, B-cell-depleted T cells, or PBMCs came the material, which was cDNA or gDNA.

CDR3 length: 14 residues. Germline V gives CDR1 GTSNPN, CDR2 SVGIG (reference sequence). V lost 2 bases and J lost 5, with 10 bases in between. Under the authors' procedure: It was from reference gene primer amplification that nucleated cell counts were estimated. Using immunoSEQ multiplex PCR, the repertoire was profiled, and TCRdb retains in-frame clones only, with some absent. V, J and clone size are those of that table, while D and trimming were read from the DNA. This table has about 180,000 clones, roughly 86% appearing once. The chain has TRBV30 and TRBJ1-6; D is unclear. The sequence derives from a woman aged 25 to 45 with active or convalescent COVID-19. Material for sequencing was peripheral blood. The CDR3 sequence is CAWSIERNNSPLHF. CDR3 nucleotides: TGTGCCTGGAGTATCGAGAGGAATAATTCACCCCTCCACTTT. Complete variable domain (other parts from reference TRBV30 and TRBJ1-6): SQTIHQWPATLVQPVGSPLSLECTVEGTSNPNLYWYRQAAGRGLQLLFYSVGIGQISSEVPQNLSASRPQDRQFILSSKKLLLSDSGFYLCAWSIERNNSPLHFGNGTRLTVT.